This TCR beta chain is drawn from a study of blood T cell repertoires in COVID-19. About the study: Sites in the United States, Italy and Spain provided acute and convalescent COVID-19 samples. T cells, B-cell-depleted T cells, or PBMCs provided the cDNA or gDNA that served as material.

The authors' processing: Reference gene primer amplification yielded estimated nucleated cell counts. The repertoire was sequenced with immunoSEQ multiplex PCR; TCRdb's copy has only in-frame clones and lacks some. That table is the source of V, J and clone size, and D and trimming were worked out from the DNA. Of about 180,000 clones listed, approximately 90% are singletons. This clonotype originated in a man aged 18 to 35 who had recovered from COVID-19. Specimen: peripheral blood.

The CDR3 here is CASSYGTGINQPQHF. The DNA for the CDR3 is TGTGCCAGCAGTTACGGGACAGGGATAAATCAGCCCCAGCATTTT. This chain links TRBV6-5 with TRBJ1-5, with TRBD1 matching over 9 bases. Trimming at V came to 2 bases and at J to 4 bases, leaving 3 bases not matched to a gene. This CDR3 has 15 residues. CDR1 and CDR2 from the germline V gene are MNHEY and SVGAGI.